Shown below are 6 T cell receptor beta chains from a single sample sequenced in a study of blood T cell repertoires in COVID-19 (dated by TCRdb to 2020 to 2021). Libraries came from the immunoSEQ multiplex PCR assay. The clones in this table, taken by TCRdb from immuneACCESS, are in-frame only. Not every clone is retained; where verified, under half of the shortfall comes from an unresolved V gene, and the cause of the rest is unknown. Here the sample has 68,000 or so clones; around 90% occur a single time. In total, the top ten clones hold approximately 7% of the sample. Sequencing used peripheral blood. Receptors were obtained from a man in his forties or fifties with active COVID-19.

This rearrangement joins TRBV18 to TRBJ1-2; 7 bases fit TRBD1. The V segment lost 4 bases and the J segment 8 bases; nucleotides outside the gene matches: 7. This CDR3 has 13 amino acids. Germline values: CDR1 KGHSH, CDR2 LQKENI. The CDR3: CASSRGGEVGYTF. DNA for the CDR3: TGTGCCAGCTCACGAGGGGGCGAAGTAGGCTACACCTTC.

V gene TRBV10-3 combines with J gene TRBJ2-5, with 8 bases identical to TRBD2. J gave up 9 bases and V 6 bases, and 12 bases lay outside the gene matches. The CDR3 has 14 amino acids. CDR1 and CDR2 (germline): ENHRY, SYGVKD. DNA of the CDR3: TGTGCCATCAGCGAAAGCGGGAGTCTTTCAGCCCAGTACTTC. It translates to CAISESGSLSAQYF.

The chain carries TRBV25-1 and TRBJ2-1; TRBD1 matches 8 bases. The germline gives CDR1 MGHDK, CDR2 SYGVNS. This CDR3 is built from 14 residues. The junction had 6 bases not matched to a gene; V was cut back by 2 bases and J by 9 bases. CDR3 region: CASSESQGAREQFF. The DNA for the CDR3 is TGTGCCAGCAGTGAAAGTCAGGGGGCGCGTGAGCAGTTCTTC.

The chain joins TRBV7-3 to TRBJ2-5; D might be TRBD2 (5 bases). The CDR3 contains 14 residues. Germline V lookup: CDR1 SGHTA, CDR2 FQGTGA. V was cut by 5 bases and J by 4 bases, with 14 bases left in between. The CDR3 coding sequence is TGTGCCAGCAGCCACCGGACGGGGAGAGAGACCCAGTACTTC. It translates to CASSHRTGRETQYF.

Notes on this clone: Within the sample, other DNA sequences also encode this same CDR3. Here the CDR3 reads CASSYTGQGAGYTF. DNA of the CDR3: TGTGCCAGCAGTTACACGGGACAGGGTGCTGGCTACACCTTC. This chain uses TRBV6-5 with TRBJ1-2; 9 bases are shared with TRBD1. With V trimmed by 2 bases and J by 7 bases, 5 bases remained unmatched. Germline CDR1 MNHEY, CDR2 SVGAGI. The CDR3 runs to 14 residues.

J is TRBJ1-5 and V is TRBV2, with D possibly being TRBD1 (5 bases). CDR3 size: 17 residues. In germline, CDR1 is SNHLY, CDR2 FYNNEI. V lost 0 bases to trimming and J lost 0 bases, with 12 bases between them. This CDR3 is CASSEAPGGSSNQPQHF. CDR3 bases: TGTGCCAGCAGTGAAGCGCCCGGGGGGAGTAGCAATCAGCCCCAGCATTTT.